The entry below gives a single TCR beta chain sequence along with its context. These data belong to a study of blood T cell repertoires in COVID-19. Data came from immunoSEQ multiplex PCR; TCRdb stores just in-frame clones and leaves some out. The sample lists more than 300,000 clones; roughly 85% were seen once. CDR3 length equals 15 residues. J lost 6 bases, V lost 0 bases, and 7 bases had no gene match. Germline loops: CDR1 MGHRA, CDR2 YSYEKL. The rearrangement uses TRBV4-1 and TRBJ1-1, with TRBD1 identical over 7 bases. The receptor's source is a woman in her 30s who had recovered from COVID-19. Specimen: PBMCs or T cells enriched from blood (not recorded which). The CDR3: CASSQDWAGGAEAFF. Written as DNA, the CDR3 is TGCGCCAGCAGCCAAGATTGGGCAGGGGGTGCTGAAGCTTTCTTT.